A single sample is the source of the 24 T cell receptor beta chains below, sequenced in a study of tumor-infiltrating lymphocytes in primary liver carcinoma. TCR beta cDNA was prepared out of approximately 500 ng total RNA by means of a constant-region primer. The TCR beta library was amplified through three nested multiplex PCR rounds in a modified ARM-PCR procedure. In the first two PCR rounds, TRBV1-TRBV30 forward primers were paired with a C-beta reverse primer, and each round lasted nine to ten cycles. Via MiXCR, TCRdb re-called the multiplex PCR reads, giving one row per CDR3 protein. The table includes fewer than 75,000 distinct CDR3 sequences, 71% detected once. Each 20-30 mg portion of unsorted bulk tissue served as the source for co-extraction of RNA and DNA. Specimen: liver tumor tissue from sampling region 4. Subset in this sample: tumor region T4, right-lateral pole. The receptor source for this set is a man aged 40-50 years with primary liver carcinoma and hepatitis B virus infection.

Comment on this clonotype: One end of the junction varies from germline; a read error may be responsible. This chain joins TRBV4-1 and TRBJ1-4, with D possibly TRBD1 on 5 matching bases. This CDR3 comprises 14 residues. Germline V gives CDR1 MGHRA, CDR2 YSYEKL. The CDR3, as DNA: TGCGCCAGCAACCAGGGTGACAGTACCGAAAAAATGCTTTTT. Protein product: CASNQGDSTEKMLF.

This clonotype was seen many times. The chain is built from TRBV29-1 and TRBJ1-2, with unresolved D. CDR1 and CDR2 from the germline V gene are SQVTM and ANQGSEA. The ends were cut back, 0 bases at V and 0 bases at J, with 8 bases in the middle. This CDR3 comprises 14 residues. The CDR3 DNA follows: TGCAGCGTTGAAGATCGGATTACTAACTATGGCTACACCTTC. Translated, it gives CSVEDRITNYGYTF.

On this clonotype: This may arise from a read error, as a much more abundant clone is one base away. This chain links TRBV6-6 with TRBJ2-5; D ambiguous. CDR1 and CDR2 from the germline V gene are MNHNY and SVGAGI (reference sequence). CDR3 length equals 12 residues. CDR3 nucleotides: TGTGCCAGCAGCCCTGTCGCGGAGACCCTGTACTTC. Translating gives CASSPVAETLYF.

This clonotype was counted at least ten times. A read error is possible here, since a much larger clone lies one base away. This chain joins TRBV6-6 and TRBJ2-2; D is perhaps TRBD2 (5 bases). The CDR3 is 12 amino acids. Germline V gene lookup returns CDR1 MNHNY and CDR2 SVGAGI (reference sequence). This CDR3 reads CASNKNTGELSF. The CDR3 DNA follows: TGTGCCAGCAATAAGAACACCGGGGAGCTGTCTTTT.

This clonotype was seen only a few times. The chain uses TRBV7-8 and TRBJ1-5; TRBD1 is a possible D gene (6 bases). Germline CDR1 SGHVS, CDR2 FQNEAQ. The germline V and J ends were trimmed by 1 base and 0 bases, with 16 bases remaining between them. The CDR3 is 18 amino acids. This CDR3 reads CASSLGVTGTLSNQPQHF. Written as DNA, the CDR3 is TGTGCCAGCAGCTTAGGAGTCACAGGGACCCTTAGCAATCAGCCCCAGCATTTT.

As to this clonotype: One end of the junction fails to match germline, which may point to a read error. Written as DNA, the CDR3 is TGTGCCAGCCAATTTGACGGAGGCAATGAGCAGTTCTTT. Translation gives CASQFDGGNEQFF. The gene calls are TRBV12-3 or TRBV12-4 and TRBJ2-1, with a weak D call TRBD2 (5 bases). There are 13 residues in the CDR3.

This clonotype occurred many times. The chain uses TRBV11-1 and TRBJ2-4; 13 nucleotides line up with TRBD2. Germline CDR1 and CDR2: SGHAT and FQDESV (reference sequence). J gave up 6 bases and V 6 bases, and 11 bases lay outside the gene matches. The CDR3 consists of 17 residues. The CDR3 spells CASSFPGTSGTTNIQYF. The CDR3 nucleotides are TGTGCCAGCAGTTTTCCCGGGACTAGCGGGACCACAAACATTCAGTACTTC. The whole variable domain, filled in from reference TRBV11-1 and TRBJ2-4, reads EAEVAQSPRYKITEKSQAVAFWCDPISGHATLYWYRQILGQGPELLVQFQDESVVDDSQLPKDRFSAERLKGVDSTLKIQPAELGDSAMYLCASSFPGTSGTTNIQYFGAGTRLSVL.

Of note for this clonotype: Its ends do not fully match the called genes, so a read error is possible. The rearrangement links TRBV29-1 to TRBJ1-1; D gene unclear. Germline V CDR1 and CDR2: SQVTM, ANQGSEA. The CDR3 totals 15 residues. The CDR3 protein is CSVEAGWGMNIEAFF. CDR3 DNA: TGCAGCGTTGAAGCGGGGTGGGGTATGAACATTGAAGCTTTCTTT.

Turning to this clonotype: This clone may be a read error of a much larger clone one base away. The genes are TRBV4-1 and TRBJ1-4, with D maybe TRBD1 (6 bases). CDR1 and CDR2 (germline): MGHRA, YSYEKL. The CDR3 totals 15 residues. V dropped 8 bases and J dropped 7 bases, with 20 bases sitting between them. The CDR3 DNA reads as TGCGCCAGCGGCCTCTGGGGGGCGGCTAGTGAAAAACTGTTTTTT. This sequence encodes CASGLWGAASEKLFF.

This clonotype was seen only a few times. The rearrangement uses TRBV25-1 and TRBJ1-3; D is ambiguous. V was clipped by 7 bases and J by 4 bases, with 14 bases between them. Germline lookup yields CDR1 MGHDK and CDR2 SYGVNS. The CDR3 loop spans 14 amino acids. For the CDR3, the DNA is TGTGCCAGCATCGCAGAGAATAAAGGAAACACCATATATTTT. Its protein is CASIAENKGNTIYF. Drawing the rest from reference TRBV25-1 and TRBJ1-3, the complete variable domain is EADIYQTPRYLVIGTGKKITLECSQTMGHDKMYWYQQDPGMELHLIHYSYGVNSTEKGDLSSESTVSRIRTEHFPLTLESARPSHTSQYLCASIAENKGNTIYFGEGSWLTVV.

This clonotype has a handful of counts. A much larger clone lies one base from this, so it may be a read error. J is TRBJ2-5 and V is TRBV28; 8 nucleotides agree with TRBD2. In germline, CDR1 is MDHEN, CDR2 SYDVKM. This CDR3 is 14 amino acids long. V was clipped by 8 bases and J by 5 bases; unmatched bases: 10. The chain's CDR3 is CASGPGGVRETQYF. The CDR3, as DNA: TGTGCCAGCGGTCCGGGGGGGGTGAGGGAGACCCAGTACTTC.

This chain joins TRBV12-3 or TRBV12-4 and TRBJ2-3, with TRBD2 identical over 14 bases. This CDR3 is built from 16 residues. The V gene end was trimmed by 9 bases and the J gene end by 2 bases; junction bases not matched to a gene: 7. This CDR3 reads CASSRGLAGATDTQYF. The CDR3 nucleotides are TGTGCCAGTAGCCGGGGACTAGCGGGGGCCACAGATACGCAGTATTTT.

As regards this clonotype: A much larger clone lies one base from this, so it may be a read error. This CDR3 fails to terminate in the conserved phenylalanine or tryptophan, so it likely reflects a read error. This sequence joins TRBV30 and TRBJ2-3; D is unclear. There are 11 residues in the CDR3. The V end lost 3 bases, the J end lost 1 base, and 2 bases lay between the germline ends. CDR1 GTSNPN and CDR2 SVGIG come from the germline V gene (reference sequence). CDR3 residues: CAWRGTDTQYY. In DNA form, the CDR3 reads TGTGCCTGGAGGGGCACAGATACGCAGTATTAT.

This clonotype was seen many times. The V and J genes are TRBV5-1 and TRBJ2-1; TRBD1 or TRBD2 may be the D gene (5 bases each). Germline V gives CDR1 SGHRS, CDR2 YFSETQ. The CDR3 has 14 amino acids. V dropped 10 bases and J dropped 4 bases, with 18 bases sitting between them. The CDR3 region is CASGTGTTYNEQFF. The CDR3 coding sequence is TGCGCCTCGGGTACCGGGACCACATACAATGAGCAGTTCTTC.

The table lists this clonotype with a count of one. The rearrangement links TRBV10-3 to TRBJ2-7; D call uncertain. V lost 8 bases and J lost 6, with 17 bases in between. Per germline, CDR1 ENHRY and CDR2 SYGVKD. The CDR3 loop spans 13 amino acids. CDR3 sequence: CAIGDQSPSEQYF. As DNA, the CDR3 is TGTGCCATCGGAGACCAATCGCCCTCCGAGCAGTACTTC.

CDR3 region: CSVESAGRSETQYF. The CDR3 DNA reads as TGCAGCGTTGAATCCGCGGGTAGATCGGAGACCCAGTACTTC. The chain couples TRBV29-1 to TRBJ2-5, with D possibly being TRBD2 (5 bases). From germline, CDR1 is SQVTM and CDR2 ANQGSEA. The CDR3 totals 14 residues. V was clipped by 2 bases and J by 5 bases, with 15 bases between them.

In the case of this clonotype: No conserved phenylalanine or tryptophan is present at the end of the CDR3, so a read error is the likely explanation. The chain carries TRBV4-3 and TRBJ2-5, with D uncertain. The CDR3 is 13 residues long. V was trimmed by 4 bases and J by 3 bases, leaving 9 bases between them. Germline CDR1 LGHNA, CDR2 YSLEER. CDR3 loop: CASSLNPKETQYL. In DNA, the CDR3 is TGCGCCAGCAGCCTGAATCCCAAAGAGACCCAGTACCTC.

Note on this clonotype: At one boundary the junction diverges from the germline segment, which might be a read error. The chain employs TRBV6-6 and TRBJ2-3, with D perhaps matching TRBD2 (5 bases). The germline V gene encodes CDR1 MNHNY and CDR2 SVGAGI (reference sequence). The CDR3 loop spans 16 amino acids. As DNA, the CDR3 is TGTGTCAGCAGTCCCATCGCGGGTGGAGTTACAGATACGCAATATTTT. This gives the protein CVSSPIAGGVTDTQYF.

The chain recombines TRBV11-2 with TRBJ1-5; tentative D call: TRBD1 (6 bases). The CDR3 totals 16 residues. Germline loops: CDR1 SGHAT, CDR2 FQNNGV. V dropped 8 bases and J dropped 4 bases, with 21 bases sitting between them. DNA of the CDR3: TGTGCCAGCGGCCTAGAAGGGGGACTGACAAATCAGCCCCAGCATTTT. This encodes CASGLEGGLTNQPQHF.

The chain employs TRBV29-1 and TRBJ1-5; perhaps TRBD1 as D (5 bases). The V and J ends lost 8 bases and 5 bases respectively, with 19 bases between them. Germline V lookup: CDR1 SQVTM, CDR2 ANQGSEA. The CDR3 consists of 14 residues. CDR3 loop: CSLSPGTADQPQHF. In nucleotides, the CDR3 is TGCAGCCTTTCACCCGGGACGGCGGATCAGCCCCAGCATTTT.

Of note for this clonotype: Relative to the germline gene, one junction end is altered; a read error may explain this. The V gene is TRBV11-2, the J gene TRBJ2-6; no firm D call. Germline loops: CDR1 SGHAT, CDR2 FQNNGV. This CDR3 is built from 15 residues. CDR3 in DNA: TGTGCCACCCAGTGGCCGCGCTCTGGGGTCAACGTCCTGACTTTC. This sequence encodes CATQWPRSGVNVLTF. Full variable domain (remainder filled in from reference TRBV11-2 and TRBJ2-6): EAGVAQSPRYKIIEKRQSVAFWCNPISGHATLYWYQQILGQGPKLLIQFQNNGVVDDSQLPKDRFSAERLKGVDSTLKIQPAKLEDSAVYLCATQWPRSGVNVLTFGAGSRLTVL.

Turning to this clonotype: This CDR3 fails to terminate in the conserved phenylalanine or tryptophan, so it likely reflects a read error. This chain joins TRBV11-2 and TRBJ2-7; TRBD1 might be the D (6 bases). Germline loops: CDR1 SGHAT, CDR2 FQNNGV. The CDR3 spans 15 residues. DNA of the CDR3: TGTGTCAGCAGCTTTGTGGCAGGGGACCAGTACGAGCAGTACCTC. It encodes CVSSFVAGDQYEQYL.

This clonotype was detected ten times or more. This may be a read error, as it is one base from a much larger clone. The V call is TRBV29-1, the J call TRBJ1-1; possibly TRBD1 for D (5 bases). The CDR3 is made up of 15 amino acids. Germline-derived CDR1 and CDR2 are SQVTM and ANQGSEA. With 4 bases removed from V and 0 bases from J, the gap between germline ends came to 15 bases. Here the CDR3 reads CSVAPGRGMNTEAFF. The CDR3 DNA sequence: TGCAGCGTTGCCCCGGGACGGGGAATGAACACTGAAGCTTTCTTT.

The genes are TRBV7-3 and TRBJ2-3, with D possibly being TRBD2 (6 bases). Trimming stripped 9 bases from V and 6 bases from J, with 22 bases between. Germline values: CDR1 SGHTA, CDR2 FQGTGA. The CDR3 extends over 15 amino acids. CDR3 coding DNA: TGTGCCAGTAGCGACACTGGGGGGAGGACTGATACGCAGTATTTT. This encodes CASSDTGGRTDTQYF.